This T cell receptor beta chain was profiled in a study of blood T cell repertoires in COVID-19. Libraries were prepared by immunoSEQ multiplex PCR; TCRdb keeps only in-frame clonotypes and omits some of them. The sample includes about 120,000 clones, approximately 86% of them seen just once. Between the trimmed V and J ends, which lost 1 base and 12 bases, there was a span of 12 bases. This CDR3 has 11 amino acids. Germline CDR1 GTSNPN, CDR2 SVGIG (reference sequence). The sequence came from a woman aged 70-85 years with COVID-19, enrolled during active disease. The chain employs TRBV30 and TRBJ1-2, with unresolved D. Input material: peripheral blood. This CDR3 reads CAWSALEWHTF. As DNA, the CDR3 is TGTGCCTGGAGTGCGCTAGAGTGGCACACCTTC.